The rows below give T cell receptor beta chains drawn from one sample of a study of blood T cell repertoires in COVID-19. Assay used: immunoSEQ multiplex PCR; TCRdb lists only in-frame clones, some missing. The top ten hold around 0.93% of the sample, which has a few hundred thousand clones, around 87% seen once. The sample was peripheral blood. The origin of the receptors is a woman between 35 and 50 years old with COVID-19, enrolled during active disease. Each CDR3 is given with its conserved first and last residue. The D gene is left open where the match is weak. Clone size is given for some rows only: seen once, a few or many times, or a class if the clone is expanded.

D	V	size	J	DNA	CDR3
TRBD2	TRBV5-4	-	TRBJ2-4	TGTGCCAGCAGCACCGCTAGCGGGGCCAAAAACATTCAGTACTTC	CASSTASGAKNIQYF
TRBD1	TRBV3-1/TRBV3-2	-	TRBJ1-4	TGTGCCAGCAGCTACCTAGGGACAGGGGCTACGAGGGTTGAAAAACTGTTTTTT	CASSYLGTGATRVEKLFF
TRBD1	TRBV7-3	-	TRBJ2-3	TGTGCCAGCAGCCTCGGGACAGCTAGCACAGATACGCAGTATTTT	CASSLGTASTDTQYF
TRBD1	TRBV5-6	-	TRBJ1-5	TGTGCCAGCAGCCGAGGACAGGGGGTAAATCAGCCCCAGCATTTT	CASSRGQGVNQPQHF
-	TRBV11-3	once	TRBJ1-3	TGTGCCAGCAGCTTAGCCCCCCCGAGGGTACCTGGAAACACCATATATTTT	CASSLAPPRVPGNTIYF
-	TRBV30	-	TRBJ1-1	TGTGCCTGGAGTAGTTGGGGAGTGTACACTGAAGCTTTCTTT	CAWSSWGVYTEAFF
-	TRBV29-1	-	TRBJ1-1	TGCAGCGTTGGTACAGGGATGAACACTGAAGCTTTCTTT	CSVGTGMNTEAFF
-	TRBV28	-	TRBJ1-2	TGTGCCAGCAGCGTCCCGAGAGGCTACACCTTC	CASSVPRGYTF
TRBD1	TRBV5-1	-	TRBJ1-1	TGCGCCAGCACGTCAGGGGGTACGGGACACACTGAAGCTTTCTTT	CASTSGGTGHTEAFF
TRBD1	TRBV12-3/TRBV12-4	-	TRBJ1-2	TGTGCCAGCAGGCAGGGGGCAAGATATGGCTACACCTTC	CASRQGARYGYTF
TRBD1	TRBV7-2	-	TRBJ2-7	TGTGCCAGCAGCCATAGGTCCTCGACAGGGCCCTACGAGCAGTACTTC	CASSHRSSTGPYEQYF
-	TRBV19	once	TRBJ1-3	TGTGCCAGTAGTATACAGGTCGTCGGAAACACCATATATTTT	CASSIQVVGNTIYF
-	TRBV4-1	-	TRBJ2-3	TGCGCCAGCAGCCAAGTCGCTAGCATAAATACGCAGTATTTT	CASSQVASINTQYF
TRBD2	TRBV9	-	TRBJ2-6	TGTGCCAGCAGCGTAGCTAGAGGCCTAGCGGGAGGCTCCAGCTCTGGGGCCAACGTCCTGACTTTC	CASSVARGLAGGSSSGANVLTF
-	TRBV30	-	TRBJ1-4	TGTGCCTCACAGCAGGGATTACAAAAACTGTTTTTT	CASQQGLQKLFF
TRBD2	TRBV18	-	TRBJ2-7	TGTGCCAGCTCACCACAGGCGGGAGCCTACGAGCAGTACTTC	CASSPQAGAYEQYF
TRBD2	TRBV27	once	TRBJ2-7	TGTGCCAGCAGCCGAACGACTAGCTTTGCCTACGAGCAGTACTTC	CASSRTTSFAYEQYF
-	TRBV3-1/TRBV3-2	-	TRBJ2-3	TGTGCCAGCAGCCCCTGGGCAGGGCCGGTGGGCACAGATACGCAGTATTTT	CASSPWAGPVGTDTQYF
-	TRBV5-1	-	TRBJ1-1	TGCGCCAGCAGCTTGGGAGTAGAACAAGCTTTCTTT	CASSLGVEQAFF
-	TRBV9	-	TRBJ1-6	TGTGCCAGCAGCCGGGGAGGGGCCGAAAATTCACCCCTCCACTTT	CASSRGGAENSPLHF
-	TRBV3-1/TRBV3-2	-	TRBJ2-1	TGTGCCAGCAGCCAAGATTATCAGTTTTATGAGCAGTTCTTC	CASSQDYQFYEQFF
-	TRBV3-1/TRBV3-2	-	TRBJ2-3	TGTGCCAGCAGCCCCCGCCGGTCGAGTGCCGCGGTGGATACGCAGTATTTT	CASSPRRSSAAVDTQYF
-	TRBV12-3/TRBV12-4	-	TRBJ1-2	TGTGCCAGCAGTTTAGTTCAGGGCGTTGGCTACACCTTC	CASSLVQGVGYTF
-	TRBV7-2	-	TRBJ2-7	TGTGCCAGCAGCTTCGGTGGGGGGAAGTACGAGCAGTACTTC	CASSFGGGKYEQYF
-	TRBV5-6	-	TRBJ2-1	TGTGCCAGCAGCCTGACAGCTATTAACAATGAGCAGTTCTTC	CASSLTAINNEQFF
-	TRBV18	many	TRBJ1-5	TGTGCCAGCTCACCAAGTACAGGGCCAGGAGGCAATCAGCCCCAGCATTTT	CASSPSTGPGGNQPQHF
TRBD1	TRBV18	-	TRBJ1-5	TGTGCCAGCTCACCTCTGGGACAGGGGAACTGGGGCAATCAGCCCCAGCATTTT	CASSPLGQGNWGNQPQHF
TRBD1	TRBV4-1	-	TRBJ1-2	TGCGCCAGCAGCCGTTTACGTCTAGGACAGGGGACTATCACTAACTATGGCTACACCTTC	CASSRLRLGQGTITNYGYTF
TRBD1	TRBV29-1	-	TRBJ1-1	TGCAGCGTTGAAGAGATTCAGGGGGCTGAAGCTTTCTTT	CSVEEIQGAEAFF
-	TRBV5-1	-	TRBJ2-3	TGCGCCAGCAGCCTCGCAGATACGCAGTATTTT	CASSLADTQYF
TRBD2	TRBV7-2	-	TRBJ2-1	TGTGCCAGCAGCCCCGGGGTAGCGGGGATCTACAATGAGCAGTTCTTC	CASSPGVAGIYNEQFF
TRBD1	TRBV4-3	-	TRBJ1-1	TGCGCCAGCAGCCAACACAGGGGGAACCCTGAAGCTTTCTTT	CASSQHRGNPEAFF
-	TRBV14	-	TRBJ1-2	TGTGCCAGCAGCCAAATCGACACCTATGGCTACACCTTC	CASSQIDTYGYTF
-	TRBV30	-	TRBJ1-1	TGTGCCTGGACCTACTCCGGGGGCACTGAAGCTTTCTTT	CAWTYSGGTEAFF
TRBD1	TRBV28	-	TRBJ1-1	TGTGCCAGCAGTACAGCCTCTTCGACAGGGGTCCTCATGAACACTGAAGCTTTCTTT	CASSTASSTGVLMNTEAFF
-	TRBV25-1	-	TRBJ2-2	TGTGCCAGCAGTAGGGGCGCGGGGACCGGGGAGCTGTTTTTT	CASSRGAGTGELFF
-	TRBV19	-	TRBJ1-1	TGTGCCAGTATTGGCCCCGGGGGCACTGAAGCTTTCTTT	CASIGPGGTEAFF
-	TRBV15	-	TRBJ1-6	TGTGCCACCAGCACCCCCGGCGGGGCGGTCAACCACTTT	CATSTPGGAVNHF
-	TRBV6-5	-	TRBJ1-1	TGTGCCAGCAGCGGACAGTGGGGAACTGAAGCTTTCTTT	CASSGQWGTEAFF
-	TRBV9	-	TRBJ2-2	TGTGCCAGCAGCCTAACGGGACATAACACCGGGGAGCTGTTTTTT	CASSLTGHNTGELFF
-	TRBV27	once	TRBJ1-1	TGTGCCACATCAGGGGAGGGCGACAAAGCTTTCTTT	CATSGEGDKAFF
-	TRBV3-1/TRBV3-2	-	TRBJ2-7	TGTGCCAGCAGACCCGGGAGTGGAATCTACGAGCAGTACTTC	CASRPGSGIYEQYF
TRBD2	TRBV7-2	-	TRBJ2-7	TGTGCCAGCAGCCTGGGGGGGGAGCTATCCTACGAGCAGTACTTC	CASSLGGELSYEQYF
-	TRBV28	-	TRBJ1-1	TGTGCCAGCTTCTCTGGGGGGGATCGCACTGAAGCTTTCTTT	CASFSGGDRTEAFF
-	TRBV28	-	TRBJ1-2	TGTGCCAGCAGTACTCTGGAGTATGGCTACACCTTC	CASSTLEYGYTF
TRBD1	TRBV4-1	-	TRBJ2-2	TGCGCCAGCAGCCAGAAGTCCGACAGGGCTCGAGGGCCCGGGGAGCTGTTTTTT	CASSQKSDRARGPGELFF
TRBD1	TRBV29-1	-	TRBJ1-2	TGCAGCGTTGAGGGGACAGTTAACTATGGCTACACCTTC	CSVEGTVNYGYTF